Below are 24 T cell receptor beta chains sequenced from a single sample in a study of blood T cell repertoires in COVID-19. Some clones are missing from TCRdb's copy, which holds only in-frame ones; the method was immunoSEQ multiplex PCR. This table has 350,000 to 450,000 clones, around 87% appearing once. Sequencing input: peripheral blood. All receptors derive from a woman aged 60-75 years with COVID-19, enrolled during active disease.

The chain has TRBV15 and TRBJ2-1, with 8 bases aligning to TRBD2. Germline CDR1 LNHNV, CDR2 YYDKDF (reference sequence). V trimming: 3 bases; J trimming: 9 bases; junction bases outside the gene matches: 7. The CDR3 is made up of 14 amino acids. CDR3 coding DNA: TGTGCCACCAGCAGTCGACGGGGGGGTAGTGAGCAGTTCTTC. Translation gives CATSSRRGGSEQFF.

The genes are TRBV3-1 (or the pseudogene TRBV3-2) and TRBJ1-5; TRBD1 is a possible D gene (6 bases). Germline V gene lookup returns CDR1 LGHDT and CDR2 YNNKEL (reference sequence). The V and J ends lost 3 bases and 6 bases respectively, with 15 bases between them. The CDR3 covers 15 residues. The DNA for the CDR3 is TGTGCCAGCAGCCATCAACGGGGGGCCGGTCAGCCCCAGCATTTT. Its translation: CASSHQRGAGQPQHF.

The CDR3 reads CASSKRTDNTEAFF. In DNA form, the CDR3 reads TGCGCCAGCAGCAAACGGACAGATAACACTGAAGCTTTCTTT. The chain employs TRBV5-1 and TRBJ1-1; D might be TRBD1 (6 bases). Trimming took off 4 bases at V and 2 bases at J, with 12 bases between the two ends. The CDR3 runs 14 residues. CDR1 and CDR2 from the germline V gene are SGHRS and YFSETQ.

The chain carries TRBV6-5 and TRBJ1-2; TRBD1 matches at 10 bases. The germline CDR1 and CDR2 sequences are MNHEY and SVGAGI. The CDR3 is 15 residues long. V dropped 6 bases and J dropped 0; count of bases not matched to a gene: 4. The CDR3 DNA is TGTGCCAGCAGCGACAGGGGGCAAGCTAACTATGGCTACACCTTC. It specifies CASSDRGQANYGYTF.

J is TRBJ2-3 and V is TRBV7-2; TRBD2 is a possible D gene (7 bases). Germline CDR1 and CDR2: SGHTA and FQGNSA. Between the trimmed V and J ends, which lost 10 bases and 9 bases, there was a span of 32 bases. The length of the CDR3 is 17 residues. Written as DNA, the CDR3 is TGTGCCACCCAGCAAAGACTAGGACGGGGGGCCCCGGCAACGCAGTATTTT. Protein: CATQQRLGRGAPATQYF.

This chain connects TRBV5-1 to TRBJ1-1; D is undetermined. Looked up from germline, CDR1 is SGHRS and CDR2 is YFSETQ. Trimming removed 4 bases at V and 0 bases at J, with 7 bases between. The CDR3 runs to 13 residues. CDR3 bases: TGCGCCAGCAGCCTCGGGATGAACACTGAAGCTTTCTTT. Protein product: CASSLGMNTEAFF.

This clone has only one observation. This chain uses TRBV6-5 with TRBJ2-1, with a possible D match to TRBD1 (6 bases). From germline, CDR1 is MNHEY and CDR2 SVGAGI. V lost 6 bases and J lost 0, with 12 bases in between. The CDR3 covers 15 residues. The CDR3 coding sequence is TGTGCCAGCAGCCGGACAGTCAACTCCTACAATGAGCAGTTCTTC. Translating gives CASSRTVNSYNEQFF.

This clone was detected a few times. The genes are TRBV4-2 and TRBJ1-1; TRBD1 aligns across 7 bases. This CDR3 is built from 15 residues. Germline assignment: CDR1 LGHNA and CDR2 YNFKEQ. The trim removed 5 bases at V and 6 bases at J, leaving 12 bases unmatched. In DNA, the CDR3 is TGTGCCAGCAGCACGCGCCCGACAGGGCAGCCTGAAGCTTTCTTT. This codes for CASSTRPTGQPEAFF.

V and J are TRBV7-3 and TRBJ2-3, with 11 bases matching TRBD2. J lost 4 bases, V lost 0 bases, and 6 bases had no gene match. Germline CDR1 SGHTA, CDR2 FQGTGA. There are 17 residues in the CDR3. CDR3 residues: CASSLTGTSGGSDTQYF. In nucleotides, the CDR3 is TGTGCCAGCAGCTTAACTGGTACTAGCGGGGGATCAGATACGCAGTATTTT.

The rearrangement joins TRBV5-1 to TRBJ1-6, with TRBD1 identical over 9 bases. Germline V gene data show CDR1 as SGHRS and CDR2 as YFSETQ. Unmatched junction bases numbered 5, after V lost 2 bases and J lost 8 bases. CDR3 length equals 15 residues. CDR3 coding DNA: TGCGCCAGCAGCTTTTTTGGGGACAGGGATTCACCCCTCCACTTT. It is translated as CASSFFGDRDSPLHF.

CDR3 sequence: CASSLKGTEAFF. In DNA, the CDR3 is TGCGCCAGCAGCCTAAAGGGGACTGAAGCTTTCTTT. The rearrangement links TRBV5-1 to TRBJ1-1; maybe TRBD1 (5 bases). Germline CDR1 SGHRS, CDR2 YFSETQ. Trimming cost V 4 bases and J 5 bases, with 9 bases left between them. This CDR3 is built from 12 residues.

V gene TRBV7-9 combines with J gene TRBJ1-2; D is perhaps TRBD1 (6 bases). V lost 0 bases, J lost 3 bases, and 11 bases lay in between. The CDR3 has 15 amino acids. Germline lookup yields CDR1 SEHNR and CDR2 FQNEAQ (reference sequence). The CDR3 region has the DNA TGTGCCAGCAGCTTAGCTCAGGGGAGGGACTATGGCTACACCTTC. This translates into CASSLAQGRDYGYTF.

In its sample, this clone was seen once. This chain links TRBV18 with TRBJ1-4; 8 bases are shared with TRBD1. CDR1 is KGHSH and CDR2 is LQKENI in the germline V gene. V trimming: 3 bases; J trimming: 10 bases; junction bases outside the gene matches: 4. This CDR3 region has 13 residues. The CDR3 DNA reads TGTGCCAGCTCACCCGGGACAGGCCGAAAACTGTTTTTT. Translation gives CASSPGTGRKLFF. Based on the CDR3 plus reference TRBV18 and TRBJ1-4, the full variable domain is NAGVMQNPRHLVRRRGQEARLRCSPMKGHSHVYWYRQLPEEGLKFMVYLQKENIIDESGMPKERFSAEFPKEGPSILRIQQVVRGDSAAYFCASSPGTGRKLFFGSGTQLSVL.

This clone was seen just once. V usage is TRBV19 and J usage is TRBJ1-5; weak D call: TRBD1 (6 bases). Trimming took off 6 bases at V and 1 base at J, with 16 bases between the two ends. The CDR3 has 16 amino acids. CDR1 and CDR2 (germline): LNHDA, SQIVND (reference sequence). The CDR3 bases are TGTGCCAGTAGGACTTTTACAGGGCCAAGCAATCAGCCCCAGCATTTT. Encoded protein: CASRTFTGPSNQPQHF. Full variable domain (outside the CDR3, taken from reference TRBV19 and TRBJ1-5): DGGITQSPKYLFRKEGQNVTLSCEQNLNHDAMYWYRQDPGQGLRLIYYSQIVNDFQKGDIAEGYSVSREKKESFPLTVTSAQKNPTAFYLCASRTFTGPSNQPQHFGDGTRLSIL.

CDR3 in DNA: TGTGCCAGCAGTTCGTCCGTCAACTATGGCTACACCTTC. Its translation is CASSSSVNYGYTF. This chain links TRBV28 with TRBJ1-2; D is undetermined. This CDR3 comprises 13 residues. The V end lost 4 bases, the J end lost 2 bases, and 8 bases lay between the germline ends. CDR1 and CDR2 from the germline V gene are MDHEN and SYDVKM.

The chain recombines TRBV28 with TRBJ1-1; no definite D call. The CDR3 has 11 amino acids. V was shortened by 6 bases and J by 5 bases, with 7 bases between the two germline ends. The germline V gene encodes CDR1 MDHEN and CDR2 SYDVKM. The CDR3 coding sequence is TGTGCCAGCAGCGAGGGTACTGAAGCTTTCTTT. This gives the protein CASSEGTEAFF.

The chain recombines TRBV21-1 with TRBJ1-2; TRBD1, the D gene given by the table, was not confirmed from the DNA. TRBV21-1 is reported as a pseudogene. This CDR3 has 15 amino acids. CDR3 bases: TGTGCCAGCAGCAAAAGGACAGGGTTATTCTATGGCTACACCTTC. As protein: CASSKRTGLFYGYTF.

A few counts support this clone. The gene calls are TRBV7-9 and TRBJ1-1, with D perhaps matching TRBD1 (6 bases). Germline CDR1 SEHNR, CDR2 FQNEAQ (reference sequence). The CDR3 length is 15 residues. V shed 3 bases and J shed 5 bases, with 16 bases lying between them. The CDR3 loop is CASSFENRVETEAFF. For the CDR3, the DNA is TGTGCCAGCAGCTTCGAGAACAGGGTGGAAACTGAAGCTTTCTTT.

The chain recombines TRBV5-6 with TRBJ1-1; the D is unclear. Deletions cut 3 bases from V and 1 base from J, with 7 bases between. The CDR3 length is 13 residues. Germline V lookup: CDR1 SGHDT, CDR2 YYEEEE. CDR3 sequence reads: CASSWPGNTEAFF. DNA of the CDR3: TGTGCCAGCAGCTGGCCAGGGAACACTGAAGCTTTCTTT.

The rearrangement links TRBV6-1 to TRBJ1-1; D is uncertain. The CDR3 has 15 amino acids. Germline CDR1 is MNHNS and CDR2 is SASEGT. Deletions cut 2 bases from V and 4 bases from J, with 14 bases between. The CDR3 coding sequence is TGTGCCAGCAGTGAAATGGACTTATACGGCACTGAAGCTTTCTTT. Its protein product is CASSEMDLYGTEAFF.

The DNA of the CDR3 is TGCACCAGCAGCCATGCGGGGGGGCAGCTTAACTATGGCTACACCTTC. Translated, it gives CTSSHAGGQLNYGYTF. The V gene is TRBV1, the J gene TRBJ1-2. TRBV1 is a documented pseudogene. This CDR3 is built from 16 residues.

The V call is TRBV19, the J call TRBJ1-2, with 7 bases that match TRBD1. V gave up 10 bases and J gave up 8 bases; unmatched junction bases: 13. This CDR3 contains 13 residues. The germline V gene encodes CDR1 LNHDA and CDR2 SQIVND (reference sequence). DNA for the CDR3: TGTGCCACGACCACGACAGGGATTGGCGGCTACACCTTC. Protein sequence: CATTTTGIGGYTF.

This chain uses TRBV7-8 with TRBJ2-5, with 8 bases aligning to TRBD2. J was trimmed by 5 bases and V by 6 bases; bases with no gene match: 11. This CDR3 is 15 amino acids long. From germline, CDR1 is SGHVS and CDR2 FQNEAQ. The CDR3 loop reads CASRAAGGREETQYF. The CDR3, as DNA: TGTGCCAGCAGAGCGGCGGGGGGAAGAGAGGAGACCCAGTACTTC. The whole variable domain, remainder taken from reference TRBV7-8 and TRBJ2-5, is GAGVSQSPRYKVAKRGQDVALRCDPISGHVSLFWYQQALGQGPEFLTYFQNEAQLDKSGLPSDRFFAERPEGSVSTLKIQRTQQEDSAVYLCASRAAGGREETQYFGPGTRLLVL.

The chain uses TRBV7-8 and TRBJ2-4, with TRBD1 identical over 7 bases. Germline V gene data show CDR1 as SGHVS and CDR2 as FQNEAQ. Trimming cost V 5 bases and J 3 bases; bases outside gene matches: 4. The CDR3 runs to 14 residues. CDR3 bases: TGTGCCAGCAGCCCCCGGGACAGCAAAAACATTCAGTACTTC. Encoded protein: CASSPRDSKNIQYF.